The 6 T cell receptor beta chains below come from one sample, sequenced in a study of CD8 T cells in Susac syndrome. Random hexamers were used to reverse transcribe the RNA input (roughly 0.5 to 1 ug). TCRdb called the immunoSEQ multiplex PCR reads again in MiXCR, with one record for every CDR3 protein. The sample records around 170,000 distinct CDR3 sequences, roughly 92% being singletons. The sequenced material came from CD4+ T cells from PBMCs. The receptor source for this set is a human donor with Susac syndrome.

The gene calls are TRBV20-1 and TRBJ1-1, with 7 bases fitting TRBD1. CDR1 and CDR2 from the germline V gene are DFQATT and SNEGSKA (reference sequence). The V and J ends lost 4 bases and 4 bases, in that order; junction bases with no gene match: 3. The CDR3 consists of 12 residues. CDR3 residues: CSATRQGTEAFF. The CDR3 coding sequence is TGCAGTGCTACTCGACAGGGCACTGAAGCTTTCTTT.

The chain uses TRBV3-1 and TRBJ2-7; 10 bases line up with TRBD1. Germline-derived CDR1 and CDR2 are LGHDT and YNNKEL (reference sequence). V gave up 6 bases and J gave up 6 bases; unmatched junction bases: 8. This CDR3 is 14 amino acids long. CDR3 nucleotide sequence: TGTGCCAGCAGTCGGACAGGGGGAGATTCCGAGCAGTACTTC. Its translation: CASSRTGGDSEQYF.

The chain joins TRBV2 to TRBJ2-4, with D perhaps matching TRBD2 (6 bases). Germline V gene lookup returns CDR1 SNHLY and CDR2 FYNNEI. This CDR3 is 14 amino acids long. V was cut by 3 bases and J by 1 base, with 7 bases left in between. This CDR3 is CASSDGGAKNIQYF. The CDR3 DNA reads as TGTGCCAGCAGTGATGGAGGGGCCAAAAACATTCAGTACTTC.

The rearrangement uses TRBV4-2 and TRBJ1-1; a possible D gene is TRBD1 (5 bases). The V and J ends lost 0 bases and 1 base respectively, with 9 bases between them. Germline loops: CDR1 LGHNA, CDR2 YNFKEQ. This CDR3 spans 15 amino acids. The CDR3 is CASSQDGGRNTEAFF. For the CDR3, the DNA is TGTGCCAGCAGCCAAGATGGGGGAAGGAACACTGAAGCTTTCTTT.

The CDR3 reads CATSDFVWIQSSPLHF. In nucleotides, the CDR3 is TGTGCCACCAGTGATTTTGTGTGGATACAGAGTTCACCCCTCCACTTT. V gene TRBV24-1 combines with J gene TRBJ1-6, with D unclear. CDR3 size: 16 residues. Germline loops: CDR1 KGHDR, CDR2 SFDVKD. Trimming took off 1 base at V and 9 bases at J, with 15 bases between the two ends.

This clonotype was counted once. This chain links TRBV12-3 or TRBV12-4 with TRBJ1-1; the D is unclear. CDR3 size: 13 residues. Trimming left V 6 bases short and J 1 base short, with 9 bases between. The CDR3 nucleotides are TGTGCCAGCAGATGGACGGGGAACACTGAAGCTTTCTTT. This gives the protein CASRWTGNTEAFF.